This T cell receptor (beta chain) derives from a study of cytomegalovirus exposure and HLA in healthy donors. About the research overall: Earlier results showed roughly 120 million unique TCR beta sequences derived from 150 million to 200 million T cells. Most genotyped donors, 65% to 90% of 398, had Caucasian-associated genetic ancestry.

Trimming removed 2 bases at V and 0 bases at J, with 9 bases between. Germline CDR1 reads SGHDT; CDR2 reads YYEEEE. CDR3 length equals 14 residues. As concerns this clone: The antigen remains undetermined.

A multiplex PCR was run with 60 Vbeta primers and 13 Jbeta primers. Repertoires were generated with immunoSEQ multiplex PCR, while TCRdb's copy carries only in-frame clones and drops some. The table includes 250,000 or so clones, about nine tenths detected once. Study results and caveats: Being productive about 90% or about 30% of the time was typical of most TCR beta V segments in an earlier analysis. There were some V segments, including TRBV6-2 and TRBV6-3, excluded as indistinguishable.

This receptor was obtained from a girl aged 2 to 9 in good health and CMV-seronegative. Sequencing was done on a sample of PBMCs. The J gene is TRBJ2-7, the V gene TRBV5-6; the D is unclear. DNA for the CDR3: TGTGCCAGCAGCTTTACACCTAGCTCCTACGAGCAGTACTTC. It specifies CASSFTPSSYEQYF.